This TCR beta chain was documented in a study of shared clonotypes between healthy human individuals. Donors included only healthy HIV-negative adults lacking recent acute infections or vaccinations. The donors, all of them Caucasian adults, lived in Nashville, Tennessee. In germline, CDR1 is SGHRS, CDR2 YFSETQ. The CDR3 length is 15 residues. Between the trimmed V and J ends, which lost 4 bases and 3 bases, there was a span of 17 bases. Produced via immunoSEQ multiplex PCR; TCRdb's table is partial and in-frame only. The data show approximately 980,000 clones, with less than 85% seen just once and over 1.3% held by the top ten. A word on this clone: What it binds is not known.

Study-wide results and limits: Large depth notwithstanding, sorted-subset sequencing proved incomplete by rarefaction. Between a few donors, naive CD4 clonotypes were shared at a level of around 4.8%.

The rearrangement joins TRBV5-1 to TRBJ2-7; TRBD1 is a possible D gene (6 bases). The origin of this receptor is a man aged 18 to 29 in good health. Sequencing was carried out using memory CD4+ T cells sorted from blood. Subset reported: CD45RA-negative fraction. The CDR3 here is CASSGGPGQHYEQYF. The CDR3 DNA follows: TGCGCCAGCAGCGGAGGACCGGGACAACACTACGAGCAGTACTTC.